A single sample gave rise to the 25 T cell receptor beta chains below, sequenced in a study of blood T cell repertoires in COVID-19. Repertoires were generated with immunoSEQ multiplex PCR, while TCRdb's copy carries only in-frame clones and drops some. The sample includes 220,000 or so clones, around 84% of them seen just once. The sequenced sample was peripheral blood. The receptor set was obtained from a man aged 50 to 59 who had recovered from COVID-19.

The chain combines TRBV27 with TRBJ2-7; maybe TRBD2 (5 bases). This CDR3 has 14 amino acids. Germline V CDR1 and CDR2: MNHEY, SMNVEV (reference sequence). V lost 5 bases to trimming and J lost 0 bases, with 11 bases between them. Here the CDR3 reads CASSLGLNSYEQYF. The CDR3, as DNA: TGTGCCAGCAGTCTCGGACTGAACTCCTACGAGCAGTACTTC.

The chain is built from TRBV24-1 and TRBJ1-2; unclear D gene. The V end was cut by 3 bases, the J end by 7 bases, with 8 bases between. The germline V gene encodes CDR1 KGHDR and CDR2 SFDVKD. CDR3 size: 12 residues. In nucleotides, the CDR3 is TGTGCCACCAGTGATCCTCCCGGTGGCTACACCTTC. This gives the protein CATSDPPGGYTF.

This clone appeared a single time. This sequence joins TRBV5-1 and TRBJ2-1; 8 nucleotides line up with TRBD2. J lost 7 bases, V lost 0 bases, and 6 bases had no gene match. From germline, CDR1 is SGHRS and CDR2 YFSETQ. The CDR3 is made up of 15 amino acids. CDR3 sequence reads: CASSLEAGVRNEQFF. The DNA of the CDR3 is TGCGCCAGCAGCTTGGAAGCGGGAGTAAGGAATGAGCAGTTCTTC.

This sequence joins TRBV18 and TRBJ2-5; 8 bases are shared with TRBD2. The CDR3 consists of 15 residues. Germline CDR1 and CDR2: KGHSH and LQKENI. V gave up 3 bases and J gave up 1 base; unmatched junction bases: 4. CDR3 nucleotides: TGTGCCAGCTCACCGCTCAGCGGGGGCCAAGAGACCCAGTACTTC. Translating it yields CASSPLSGGQETQYF.

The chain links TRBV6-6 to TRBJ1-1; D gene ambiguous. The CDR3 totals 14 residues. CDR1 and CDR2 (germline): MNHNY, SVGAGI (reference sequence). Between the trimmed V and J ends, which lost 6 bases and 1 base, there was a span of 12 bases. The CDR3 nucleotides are TGTGCCAGCAGGTCGGTCTATTGGAACACTGAAGCTTTCTTT. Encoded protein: CASRSVYWNTEAFF.

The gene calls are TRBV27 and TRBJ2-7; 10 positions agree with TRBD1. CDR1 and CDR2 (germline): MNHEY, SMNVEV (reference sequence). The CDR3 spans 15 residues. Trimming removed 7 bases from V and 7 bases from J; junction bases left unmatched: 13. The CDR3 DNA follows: TGTGCCAGCACCCGAAATAGACAGGGGGCGCGAGAGCAGTACTTC. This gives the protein CASTRNRQGAREQYF.

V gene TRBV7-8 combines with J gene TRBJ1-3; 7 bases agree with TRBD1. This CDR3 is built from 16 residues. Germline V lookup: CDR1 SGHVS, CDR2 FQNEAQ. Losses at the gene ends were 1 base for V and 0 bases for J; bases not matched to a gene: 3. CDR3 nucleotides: TGTGCCAGCAGCTTAGAGGGGACAGTCTCTGGAAACACCATATATTTT. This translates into CASSLEGTVSGNTIYF.

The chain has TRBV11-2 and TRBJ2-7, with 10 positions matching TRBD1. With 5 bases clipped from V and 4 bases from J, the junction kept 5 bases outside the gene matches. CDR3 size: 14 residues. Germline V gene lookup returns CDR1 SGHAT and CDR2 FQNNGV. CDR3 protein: CASSTRQGAYEQYF. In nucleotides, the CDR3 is TGTGCCAGCAGCACCAGACAGGGGGCTTACGAGCAGTACTTC.

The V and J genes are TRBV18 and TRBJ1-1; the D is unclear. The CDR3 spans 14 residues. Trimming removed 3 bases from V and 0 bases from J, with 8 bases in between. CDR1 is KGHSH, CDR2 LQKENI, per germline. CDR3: CASSPDIMNTEAFF. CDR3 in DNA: TGTGCCAGCTCACCCGACATCATGAACACTGAAGCTTTCTTT.

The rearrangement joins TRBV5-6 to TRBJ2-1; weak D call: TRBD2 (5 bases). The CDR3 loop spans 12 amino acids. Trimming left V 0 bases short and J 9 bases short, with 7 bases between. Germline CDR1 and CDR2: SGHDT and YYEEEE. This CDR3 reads CASSLDAGEQFF. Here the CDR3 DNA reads TGTGCCAGCAGCTTGGACGCGGGTGAGCAGTTCTTC. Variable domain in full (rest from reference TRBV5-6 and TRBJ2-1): DAGVTQSPTHLIKTRGQQVTLRCSPKSGHDTVSWYQQALGQGPQFIFQYYEEEERQRGNFPDRFSGHQFPNYSSELNVNALLLGDSALYLCASSLDAGEQFFGPGTRLTVL.

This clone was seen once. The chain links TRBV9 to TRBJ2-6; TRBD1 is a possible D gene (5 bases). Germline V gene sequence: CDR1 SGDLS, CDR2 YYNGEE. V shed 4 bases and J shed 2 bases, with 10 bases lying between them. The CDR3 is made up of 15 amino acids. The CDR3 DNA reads TGTGCCAGCAGCTCTCAGGGAACTGGGGCCAACGTCCTGACTTTC. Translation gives CASSSQGTGANVLTF.

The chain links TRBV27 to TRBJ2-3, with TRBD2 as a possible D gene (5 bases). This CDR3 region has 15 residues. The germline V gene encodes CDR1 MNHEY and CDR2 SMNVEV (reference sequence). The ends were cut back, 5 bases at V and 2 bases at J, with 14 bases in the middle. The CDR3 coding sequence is TGTGCCAGCAGTACGAGGGAGTCCCCCACAGATACGCAGTATTTT. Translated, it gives CASSTRESPTDTQYF.

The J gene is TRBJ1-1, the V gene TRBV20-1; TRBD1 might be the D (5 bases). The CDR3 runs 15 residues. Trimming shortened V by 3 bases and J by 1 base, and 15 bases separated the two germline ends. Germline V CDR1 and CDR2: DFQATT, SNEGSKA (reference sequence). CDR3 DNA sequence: TGCAGTGCTAGTAAGGCAGGGCCCTCGAACACTGAAGCTTTCTTT. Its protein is CSASKAGPSNTEAFF.

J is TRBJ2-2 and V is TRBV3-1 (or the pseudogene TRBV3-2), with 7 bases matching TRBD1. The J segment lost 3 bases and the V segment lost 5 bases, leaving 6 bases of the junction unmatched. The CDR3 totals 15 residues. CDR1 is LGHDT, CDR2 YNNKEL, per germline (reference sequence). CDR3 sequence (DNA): TGTGCCAGCAGCTATTCGACAGGGCACACCGGGGAGCTGTTTTTT. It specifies CASSYSTGHTGELFF.

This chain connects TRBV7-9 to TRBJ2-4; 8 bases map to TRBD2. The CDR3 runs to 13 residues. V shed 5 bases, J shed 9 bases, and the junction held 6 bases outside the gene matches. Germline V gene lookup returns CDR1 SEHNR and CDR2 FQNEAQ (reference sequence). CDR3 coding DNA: TGTGCCAGCAGCCTACTAGCGGTCGGCATTCAGTACTTC. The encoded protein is CASSLLAVGIQYF.

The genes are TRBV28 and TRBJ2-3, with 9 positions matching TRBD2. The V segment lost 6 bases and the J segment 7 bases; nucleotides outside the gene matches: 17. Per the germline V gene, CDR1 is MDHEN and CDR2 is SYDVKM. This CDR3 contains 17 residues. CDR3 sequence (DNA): TGTGCCAGCAGAGAAGTCTCCGGGACTAGCTCCGATTATACGCAGTATTTT. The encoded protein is CASREVSGTSSDYTQYF.

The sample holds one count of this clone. CDR3 sequence (DNA): TGTGCCAGCAGCTTGGCAGGGGCTGGGGCCAACGTCCTGACTTTC. Protein product: CASSLAGAGANVLTF. The V call is TRBV5-5, the J call TRBJ2-6; D possibly corresponds to TRBD1 (6 bases). V shed 0 bases and J shed 2 bases, with 6 bases lying between them. CDR3 length: 15 residues. Germline V gene lookup returns CDR1 SGHKS and CDR2 YYEKEE (reference sequence).

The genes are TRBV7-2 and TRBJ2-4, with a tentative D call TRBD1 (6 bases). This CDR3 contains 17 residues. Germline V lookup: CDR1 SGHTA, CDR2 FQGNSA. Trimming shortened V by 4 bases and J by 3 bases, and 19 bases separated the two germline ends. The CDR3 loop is CASSSPRGRQVKNIQYF. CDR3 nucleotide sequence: TGTGCCAGCAGCTCCCCCCGTGGGAGACAGGTCAAAAACATTCAGTACTTC.

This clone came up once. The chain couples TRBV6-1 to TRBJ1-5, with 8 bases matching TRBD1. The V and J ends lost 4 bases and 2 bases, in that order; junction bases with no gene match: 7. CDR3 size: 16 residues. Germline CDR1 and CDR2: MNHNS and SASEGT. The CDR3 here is CASSGGQGRGNQPQHF. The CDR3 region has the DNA TGTGCCAGCAGTGGAGGACAGGGACGGGGCAATCAGCCCCAGCATTTT.

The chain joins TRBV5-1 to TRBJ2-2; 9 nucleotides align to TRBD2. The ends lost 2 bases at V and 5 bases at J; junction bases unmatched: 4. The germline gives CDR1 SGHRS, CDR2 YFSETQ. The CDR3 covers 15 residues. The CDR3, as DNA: TGCGCCAGCAGCTTTCTAGCGGGAAAAACCGGGGAGCTGTTTTTT. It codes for CASSFLAGKTGELFF.

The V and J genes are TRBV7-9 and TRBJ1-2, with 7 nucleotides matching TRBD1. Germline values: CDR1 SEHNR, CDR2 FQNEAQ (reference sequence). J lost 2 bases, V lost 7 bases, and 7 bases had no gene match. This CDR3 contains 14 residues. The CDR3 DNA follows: TGTGCCAGCACCATCACGACAGGGAACTATGGCTACACCTTC. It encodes CASTITTGNYGYTF.

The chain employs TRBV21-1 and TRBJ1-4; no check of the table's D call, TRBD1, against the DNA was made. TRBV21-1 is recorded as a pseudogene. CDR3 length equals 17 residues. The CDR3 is CASTPSGPGQGNEKLFF. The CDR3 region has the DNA TGTGCCAGCACCCCCTCAGGGCCGGGACAGGGGAATGAAAAACTGTTTTTT.

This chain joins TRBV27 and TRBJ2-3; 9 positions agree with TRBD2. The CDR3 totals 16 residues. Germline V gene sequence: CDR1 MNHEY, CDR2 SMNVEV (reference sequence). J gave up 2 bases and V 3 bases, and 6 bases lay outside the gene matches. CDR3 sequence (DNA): TGTGCCAGCAGTTTCCAGCTAGCGGGGCTCACAGATACGCAGTATTTT. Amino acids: CASSFQLAGLTDTQYF.

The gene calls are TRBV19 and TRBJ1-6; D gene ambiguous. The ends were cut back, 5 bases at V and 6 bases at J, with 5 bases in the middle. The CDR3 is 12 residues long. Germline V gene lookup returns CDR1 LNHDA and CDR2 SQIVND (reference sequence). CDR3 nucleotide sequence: TGTGCCAGTAGTGCCGGTAATTCACCCCTCCACTTT. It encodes CASSAGNSPLHF. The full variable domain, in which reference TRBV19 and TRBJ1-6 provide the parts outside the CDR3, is DGGITQSPKYLFRKEGQNVTLSCEQNLNHDAMYWYRQDPGQGLRLIYYSQIVNDFQKGDIAEGYSVSREKKESFPLTVTSAQKNPTAFYLCASSAGNSPLHFGNGTRLTVT.

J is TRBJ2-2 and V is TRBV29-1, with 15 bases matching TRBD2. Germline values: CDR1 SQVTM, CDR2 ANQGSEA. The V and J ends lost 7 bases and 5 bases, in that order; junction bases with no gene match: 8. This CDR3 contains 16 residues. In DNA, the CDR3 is TGCAGCGCTCGGACTAGCGGGAGGGCCCGGACCGGGGAGCTGTTTTTT. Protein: CSARTSGRARTGELFF.